This T cell receptor (beta chain) appears in the sequencing data of a study of T cell repertoires in cytomegalovirus infection. Study results and limitations: HLA-C-restricted TCR beta clonotypes specific for CMV led the ex vivo response.

MiXCR was run by TCRdb on the reads, yielding one entry per CDR3 protein. The data hold about 360,000 distinct CDR3 sequences, with around a third observed a single time. This clonotype was picked up a small number of times. The antigen is unknown. Per the germline V gene, CDR1 is SEHNR and CDR2 is FQNEAQ (reference sequence). The CDR3 sequence is 13 residues long. The ends were cut back, 3 bases at V and 7 bases at J, with 10 bases in the middle. The rearrangement links TRBV7-9 to TRBJ2-1; no clear D gene. The TCR was taken from a human donor in good health (CMV status not recorded). Some clones in this sample may be carry-over from other donors' samples. The sample in question was cultured PBMCs, obtained from culture after CMV antigen stimulation. CDR3 sequence reads: CASSLGWRNEQFF. The DNA of the CDR3 is TGTGCCAGCAGCTTGGGTTGGAGAAATGAGCAGTTCTTC.